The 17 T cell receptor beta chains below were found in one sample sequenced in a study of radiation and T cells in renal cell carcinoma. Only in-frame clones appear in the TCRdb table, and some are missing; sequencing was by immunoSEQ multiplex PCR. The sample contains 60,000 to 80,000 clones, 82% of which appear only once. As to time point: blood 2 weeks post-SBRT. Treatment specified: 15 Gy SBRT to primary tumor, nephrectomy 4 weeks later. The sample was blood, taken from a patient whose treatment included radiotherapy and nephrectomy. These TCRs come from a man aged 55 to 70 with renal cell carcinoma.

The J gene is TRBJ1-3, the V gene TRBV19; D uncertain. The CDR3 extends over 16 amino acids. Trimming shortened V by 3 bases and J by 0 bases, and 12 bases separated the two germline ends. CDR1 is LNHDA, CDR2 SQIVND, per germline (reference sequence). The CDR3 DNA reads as TGTGCCAGTAGTATGAGATCCCGAAGCTCTGGAAACACCATATATTTT. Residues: CASSMRSRSSGNTIYF. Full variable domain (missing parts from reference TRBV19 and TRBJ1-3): DGGITQSPKYLFRKEGQNVTLSCEQNLNHDAMYWYRQDPGQGLRLIYYSQIVNDFQKGDIAEGYSVSREKKESFPLTVTSAQKNPTAFYLCASSMRSRSSGNTIYFGEGSWLTVV.

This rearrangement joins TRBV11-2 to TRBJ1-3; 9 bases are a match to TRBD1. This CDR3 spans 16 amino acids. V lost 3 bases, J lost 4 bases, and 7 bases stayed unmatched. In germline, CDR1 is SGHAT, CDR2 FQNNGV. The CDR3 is CASSFPLQGAGNTIYF. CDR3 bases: TGTGCCAGCAGCTTTCCTTTACAGGGGGCAGGAAACACCATATATTTT.

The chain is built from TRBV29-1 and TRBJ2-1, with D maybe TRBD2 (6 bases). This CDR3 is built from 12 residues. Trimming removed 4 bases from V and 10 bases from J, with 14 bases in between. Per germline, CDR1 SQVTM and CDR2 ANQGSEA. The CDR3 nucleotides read TGCAGCGTTGGCCCGTGGGGAGGCGAGCAGTTCTTC. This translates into CSVGPWGGEQFF.

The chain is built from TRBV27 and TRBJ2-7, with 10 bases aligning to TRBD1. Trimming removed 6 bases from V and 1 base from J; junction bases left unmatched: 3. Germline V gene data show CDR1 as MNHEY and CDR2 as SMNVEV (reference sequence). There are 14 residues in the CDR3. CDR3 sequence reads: CASSGQGVSYEQYF. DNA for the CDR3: TGTGCCAGCAGCGGACAGGGGGTTTCCTACGAGCAGTACTTC.

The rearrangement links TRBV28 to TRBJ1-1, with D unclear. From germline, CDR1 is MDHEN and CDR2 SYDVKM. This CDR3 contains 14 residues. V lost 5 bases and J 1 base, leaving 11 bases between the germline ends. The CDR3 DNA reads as TGTGCCAGCAGTGACCCGGGCCCGAACACTGAAGCTTTCTTT. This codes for CASSDPGPNTEAFF.

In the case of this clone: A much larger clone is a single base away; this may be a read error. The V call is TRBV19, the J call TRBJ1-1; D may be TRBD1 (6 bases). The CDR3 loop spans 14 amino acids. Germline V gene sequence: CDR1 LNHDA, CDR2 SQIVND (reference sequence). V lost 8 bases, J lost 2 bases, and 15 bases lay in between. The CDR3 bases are TGTGCCAGTGGTGATGGGACACCTAACACTGAAGCTTTCTTT. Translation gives CASGDGTPNTEAFF.

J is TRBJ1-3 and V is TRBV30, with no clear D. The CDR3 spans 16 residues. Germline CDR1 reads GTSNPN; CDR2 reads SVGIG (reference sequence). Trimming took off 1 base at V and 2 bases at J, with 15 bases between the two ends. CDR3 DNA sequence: TGTGCCTGGAGTGCCCGTTACTACAATACTGGAAACACCATATATTTT. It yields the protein CAWSARYYNTGNTIYF.

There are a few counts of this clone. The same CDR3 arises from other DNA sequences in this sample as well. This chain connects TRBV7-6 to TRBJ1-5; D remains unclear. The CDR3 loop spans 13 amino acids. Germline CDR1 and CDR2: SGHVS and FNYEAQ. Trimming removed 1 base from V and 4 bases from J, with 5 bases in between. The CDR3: CASSLGPNQPQHF. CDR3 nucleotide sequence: TGTGCCAGCAGCTTAGGGCCTAATCAGCCCCAGCATTTT.

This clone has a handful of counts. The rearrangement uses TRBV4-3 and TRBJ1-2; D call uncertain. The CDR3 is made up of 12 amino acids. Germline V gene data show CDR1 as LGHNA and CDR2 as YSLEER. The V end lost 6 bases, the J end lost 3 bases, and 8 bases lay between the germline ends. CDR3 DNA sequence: TGCGCCAGCAGTCACGGGGACTATGGCTACACCTTC. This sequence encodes CASSHGDYGYTF.

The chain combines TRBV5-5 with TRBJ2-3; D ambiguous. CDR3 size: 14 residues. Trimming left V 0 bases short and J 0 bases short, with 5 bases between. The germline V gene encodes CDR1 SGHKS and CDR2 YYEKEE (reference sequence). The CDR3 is CASSLVLSTDTQYF. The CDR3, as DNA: TGTGCCAGCAGCTTGGTGCTTAGCACAGATACGCAGTATTTT. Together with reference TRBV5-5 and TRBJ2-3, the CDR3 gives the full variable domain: DAGVTQSPTHLIKTRGQQVTLRCSPISGHKSVSWYQQVLGQGPQFIFQYYEKEERGRGNFPDRFSARQFPNYSSELNVNALLLGDSALYLCASSLVLSTDTQYFGPGTRLTVL.

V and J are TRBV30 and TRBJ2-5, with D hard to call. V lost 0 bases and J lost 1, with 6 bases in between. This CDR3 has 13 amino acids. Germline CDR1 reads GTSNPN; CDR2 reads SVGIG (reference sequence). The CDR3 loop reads CAWSVRSQETQYF. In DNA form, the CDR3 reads TGTGCCTGGAGTGTACGGAGCCAAGAGACCCAGTACTTC.

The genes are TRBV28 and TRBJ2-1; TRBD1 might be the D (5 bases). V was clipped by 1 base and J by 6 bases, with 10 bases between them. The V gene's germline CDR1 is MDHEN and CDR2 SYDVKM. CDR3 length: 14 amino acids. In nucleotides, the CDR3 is TGTGCCAGCAGTTTATTGGGCAGGGTCAATGAGCAGTTCTTC. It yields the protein CASSLLGRVNEQFF.

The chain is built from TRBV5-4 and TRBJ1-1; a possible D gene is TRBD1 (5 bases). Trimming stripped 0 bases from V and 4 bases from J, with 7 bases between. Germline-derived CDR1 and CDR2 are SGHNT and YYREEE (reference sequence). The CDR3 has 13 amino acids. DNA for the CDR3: TGTGCCAGCAGCTTGGATGGGGGCACTGAAGCTTTCTTT. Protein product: CASSLDGGTEAFF.

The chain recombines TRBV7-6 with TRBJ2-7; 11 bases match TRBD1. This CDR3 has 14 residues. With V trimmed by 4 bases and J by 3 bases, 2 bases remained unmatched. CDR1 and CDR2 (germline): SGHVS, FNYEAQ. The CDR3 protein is CASSSGTGGYEQYF. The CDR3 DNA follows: TGTGCCAGCAGCTCCGGGACAGGGGGCTACGAGCAGTACTTC. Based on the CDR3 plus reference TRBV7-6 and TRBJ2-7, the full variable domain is GAGVSQSPRYKVTKRGQDVALRCDPISGHVSLYWYRQALGQGPEFLTYFNYEAQQDKSGLPNDRFSAERPEGSISTLTIQRTEQRDSAMYRCASSSGTGGYEQYFGPGTRLTVT.

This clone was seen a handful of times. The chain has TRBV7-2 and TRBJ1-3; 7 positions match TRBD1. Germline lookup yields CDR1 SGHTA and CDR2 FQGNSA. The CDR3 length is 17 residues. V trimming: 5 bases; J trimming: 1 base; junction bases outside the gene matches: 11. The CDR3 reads CASSNLGGGGSGNTIYF. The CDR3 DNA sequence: TGTGCCAGCAGCAACCTAGGGGGCGGGGGTTCTGGAAACACCATATATTTT.

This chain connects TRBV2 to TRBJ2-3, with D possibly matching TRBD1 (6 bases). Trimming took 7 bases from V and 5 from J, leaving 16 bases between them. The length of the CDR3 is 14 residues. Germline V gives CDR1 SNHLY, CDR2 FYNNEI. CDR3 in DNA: TGTGCCAGCATTTTCGTCAGGGGTGGAGATACGCAGTATTTT. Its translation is CASIFVRGGDTQYF. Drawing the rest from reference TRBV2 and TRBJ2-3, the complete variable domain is EPEVTQTPSHQVTQMGQEVILRCVPISNHLYFYWYRQILGQKVEFLVSFYNNEISEKSEIFDDQFSVERPDGSNFTLKIRSTKLEDSAMYFCASIFVRGGDTQYFGPGTRLTVL.

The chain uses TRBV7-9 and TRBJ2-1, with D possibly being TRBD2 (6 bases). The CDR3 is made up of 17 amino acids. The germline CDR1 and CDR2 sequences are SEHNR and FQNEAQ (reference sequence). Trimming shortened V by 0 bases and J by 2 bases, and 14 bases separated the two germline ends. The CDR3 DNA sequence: TGTGCCAGCAGCTTAGCGCGGGGCGGGGTAACCTACAATGAGCAGTTCTTC. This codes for CASSLARGGVTYNEQFF.